This T cell receptor (beta chain) comes out of a study of T cell repertoires in cytomegalovirus infection. Study as a whole: Both CMV infection and a matching HLA type were indicated by public TCR beta signatures. Study-wide findings and caveats: HLA-C-restricted CMV-specific TCR beta clonotypes were dominant in the ex vivo response. Frequencies of public TCR beta families were cumulated, and this identified carriers of CMV plus the relevant HLA.

TCRdb itself ran the reads through MiXCR, one entry per CDR3 protein. The profile shows some 180,000 distinct CDR3 sequences, about 18% of them singletons. V was clipped by 0 bases and J by 5 bases, with 16 bases between them. CDR1 and CDR2 (germline): LGHNA, YSLEER. The CDR3 runs to 16 residues. This clonotype turned up a few times. Its antigen is currently unknown. Sequencing used CD8+ T cells from PBMCs. This receptor was identified in a human donor in good health (CMV status not recorded). Some clones in this sample may be carry-over from other donors' samples. The chain recombines TRBV4-3 with TRBJ1-1, with D perhaps TRBD1 (5 bases). CDR3 amino acids: CASSQDGRLGHTEAFF. CDR3 DNA: TGCGCCAGCAGCCAAGACGGGCGTCTGGGGCATACTGAAGCTTTCTTT.